The 14 T cell receptor beta chains in this list originate from one sample, sequenced in a study of OX40 agonist ivuxolimab in advanced cancers. Assay: immunoSEQ multiplex PCR; the TCRdb copy retains only in-frame clones and omits some. The sample has roughly 33,000 clones, 80% to 85% seen once. This specimen consisted of CD4+ or CD8+ T cells sorted from blood, obtained in a trial of the OX40 agonist ivuxolimab. These receptors all come from an adult with an advanced solid tumor such as melanoma, head and neck, liver or kidney cancer.

The chain combines TRBV6-1 with TRBJ2-7; tentative D call: TRBD1 (6 bases). V lost 2 bases and J 3 bases, leaving 11 bases between the germline ends. The CDR3 runs 14 residues. Germline CDR1 reads MNHNS; CDR2 reads SASEGT. CDR3 nucleotides: TGTGCCAGCAGTGAACGGGACACCTACTACGAGCAGTACTTC. Translated: CASSERDTYYEQYF.

This chain connects TRBV11-1 to TRBJ2-7; D unclear. CDR1 SGHAT and CDR2 FQDESV come from the germline V gene (reference sequence). This CDR3 region has 12 residues. Trimming cost V 2 bases and J 10 bases, with 12 bases left between them. CDR3 sequence (DNA): TGTGCCAGCAGCTTATCGGGCGAGTCACAGTACTTC. It yields the protein CASSLSGESQYF. Full variable domain (remainder filled in from reference TRBV11-1 and TRBJ2-7): EAEVAQSPRYKITEKSQAVAFWCDPISGHATLYWYRQILGQGPELLVQFQDESVVDDSQLPKDRFSAERLKGVDSTLKIQPAELGDSAMYLCASSLSGESQYFGPGTRLTVT.

V usage is TRBV7-2 and J usage is TRBJ2-5; the D is unclear. The CDR3 is 14 amino acids. In germline, CDR1 is SGHTA, CDR2 FQGNSA. The V and J ends lost 2 bases and 2 bases respectively, with 9 bases between them. CDR3: CASSLLHLQETQYF. CDR3 sequence (DNA): TGTGCCAGCAGCTTACTACACTTACAAGAGACCCAGTACTTC.

J is TRBJ2-3 and V is TRBV28; possibly TRBD1 for D (5 bases). The germline V gene has CDR1 MDHEN and CDR2 SYDVKM. V lost 7 bases to trimming and J lost 2 bases, with 16 bases between them. CDR3 length: 15 amino acids. The CDR3: CASTGLALNTDTQYF. The CDR3 coding sequence is TGTGCCAGCACAGGGCTGGCCCTCAACACAGATACGCAGTATTTT. Drawing the rest from reference TRBV28 and TRBJ2-3, the complete variable domain is DVKVTQSSRYLVKRTGEKVFLECVQDMDHENMFWYRQDPGLGLRLIYFSYDVKMKEKGDIPEGYSVSREKKERFSLILESASTNQTSMYLCASTGLALNTDTQYFGPGTRLTVL.

J is TRBJ2-3 and V is TRBV11-2, with a weak D call TRBD2 (5 bases). CDR1 is SGHAT, CDR2 FQNNGV, per germline. V lost 1 base and J lost 6, with 17 bases in between. CDR3 length: 16 residues. The DNA of the CDR3 is TGTGCCAGCAGCTTAGCCTCTGAGAGGGAGAGGGATACGCAGTATTTT. Translated, it gives CASSLASERERDTQYF.

V is TRBV6-5 and J is TRBJ1-2, with D tentatively TRBD1 (5 bases). Trimming cost V 5 bases and J 7 bases, with 8 bases left between them. This CDR3 is 11 amino acids long. CDR1 and CDR2 from the germline V gene are MNHEY and SVGAGI. The CDR3 region is CASSNGGGYTF. CDR3 nucleotides: TGTGCCAGCAGTAATGGGGGTGGCTACACCTTC.

This chain joins TRBV28 and TRBJ2-1, with 8 positions matching TRBD2. Trimming cost V 6 bases and J 5 bases; bases outside gene matches: 12. The germline gives CDR1 MDHEN, CDR2 SYDVKM. The CDR3 runs to 16 residues. The CDR3 loop is CASSKIEAGGHNEQFF. As DNA, the CDR3 is TGTGCCAGCAGCAAGATCGAGGCGGGAGGACACAATGAGCAGTTCTTC. The full variable domain, rest sourced from reference TRBV28 and TRBJ2-1, is DVKVTQSSRYLVKRTGEKVFLECVQDMDHENMFWYRQDPGLGLRLIYFSYDVKMKEKGDIPEGYSVSREKKERFSLILESASTNQTSMYLCASSKIEAGGHNEQFFGPGTRLTVL.

This chain links TRBV18 with TRBJ2-1; 8 bases fit TRBD1. Germline V gene sequence: CDR1 KGHSH, CDR2 LQKENI. The CDR3 sequence is 16 residues long. After removal of 4 bases from V and 2 bases from J, the junction contained 7 bases not matched to a gene. The CDR3 here is CASSLAPDRAYNEQFF. The DNA for the CDR3 is TGTGCCAGCTCACTCGCCCCGGACAGGGCCTACAATGAGCAGTTCTTC.

The chain uses TRBV5-1 and TRBJ2-7; 7 nucleotides align to TRBD2. J gave up 1 base and V 8 bases, and 6 bases lay outside the gene matches. This CDR3 spans 13 amino acids. From germline, CDR1 is SGHRS and CDR2 YFSETQ. The CDR3 sequence is CARRREPSYEQYF. In nucleotides, the CDR3 is TGCGCCAGAAGGCGGGAGCCATCCTACGAGCAGTACTTC.

The rearrangement uses TRBV11-2 and TRBJ2-3, with 9 bases identical to TRBD2. The length of the CDR3 is 16 residues. V gave up 1 base and J gave up 5 bases; unmatched junction bases: 7. Germline V gene data show CDR1 as SGHAT and CDR2 as FQNNGV. The CDR3 DNA sequence: TGTGCCAGCAGCTTAGGGGGCGGGGGGGCCGGAGATACGCAGTATTTT. It codes for CASSLGGGGAGDTQYF.

The gene calls are TRBV6-5 and TRBJ2-1; 7 nucleotides align to TRBD1. CDR3 size: 14 residues. V was pared by 5 bases and J by 7 bases, with 8 bases of the junction left unmatched. From germline, CDR1 is MNHEY and CDR2 SVGAGI. CDR3 sequence reads: CASSTKTGFNEQFF. The DNA of the CDR3 is TGTGCCAGCAGTACTAAGACAGGGTTTAATGAGCAGTTCTTC.

This rearrangement joins TRBV10-3 to TRBJ2-3, with a weak D call TRBD2 (6 bases). CDR3 length equals 15 residues. Per the germline V gene, CDR1 is ENHRY and CDR2 is SYGVKD. Trimming shortened V by 2 bases and J by 2 bases, and 11 bases separated the two germline ends. The CDR3 bases are TGTGCCATCAGTGAGGGGGGGATATCCACAGATACGCAGTATTTT. The encoded protein is CAISEGGISTDTQYF.

CDR3 coding DNA: TGTGCCAGCTCACCGGACCAGACCCCCTACGAGCAGTACTTC. Translating it yields CASSPDQTPYEQYF. The chain joins TRBV18 to TRBJ2-7; D not certain. With 3 bases removed from V and 2 bases from J, the gap between germline ends came to 11 bases. CDR1 and CDR2 from the germline V gene are KGHSH and LQKENI. This CDR3 is built from 14 residues.

Here the CDR3 reads CASSEGGAGHTGELFF. DNA for the CDR3: TGTGCCAGCAGTGAGGGGGGGGCTGGACACACCGGGGAGCTGTTTTTT. The genes are TRBV2 and TRBJ2-2; tentative D call: TRBD2 (7 bases). From germline, CDR1 is SNHLY and CDR2 FYNNEI. There are 16 residues in the CDR3. V lost 3 bases and J 3 bases, leaving 14 bases between the germline ends.